The clone carrying this T cell receptor beta chain has more than one count but fewer than ten. This sample stems from a study of identical twins. The CDR3 has 12 amino acids. Trimming removed 5 bases from V and 9 bases from J, with 11 bases in between. After template switching added a universal primer site, the resulting cDNA carried unique molecular identifiers. TCRdb used MiXCR to reprocess the 5' RACE reads, holding one entry per CDR3 protein. This sample yields roughly 500,000 distinct CDR3 sequences, of which approximately 22% are seen a single time; 0.91% belongs to the top ten. The same sample was also used in a study of T cells expressing NK-cell markers. As that report states: Each of roughly six donors carried dominant NKG2C+ clonotypes accounting for roughly 1.0-7.5% of CD8+ T cells. Dominance of the CD3+CD56-NKG2C+ fraction by these clonotypes also held in several donors. There remained a lack of clarity about HCMV specificity of expanded NKG2C+ T cell clones.

The receptor comes from a woman between 18 and 30 years old in good health. The chain has TRBV12-3 or TRBV12-4 and TRBJ2-1; D is possibly TRBD1 (5 bases). The specimen sequenced was CD4+ T cells sorted from blood. CDR3 DNA: TGTGCCAGCAGTCGGACACTGGGTGAGCAGTTCTTC. Translation gives CASSRTLGEQFF.